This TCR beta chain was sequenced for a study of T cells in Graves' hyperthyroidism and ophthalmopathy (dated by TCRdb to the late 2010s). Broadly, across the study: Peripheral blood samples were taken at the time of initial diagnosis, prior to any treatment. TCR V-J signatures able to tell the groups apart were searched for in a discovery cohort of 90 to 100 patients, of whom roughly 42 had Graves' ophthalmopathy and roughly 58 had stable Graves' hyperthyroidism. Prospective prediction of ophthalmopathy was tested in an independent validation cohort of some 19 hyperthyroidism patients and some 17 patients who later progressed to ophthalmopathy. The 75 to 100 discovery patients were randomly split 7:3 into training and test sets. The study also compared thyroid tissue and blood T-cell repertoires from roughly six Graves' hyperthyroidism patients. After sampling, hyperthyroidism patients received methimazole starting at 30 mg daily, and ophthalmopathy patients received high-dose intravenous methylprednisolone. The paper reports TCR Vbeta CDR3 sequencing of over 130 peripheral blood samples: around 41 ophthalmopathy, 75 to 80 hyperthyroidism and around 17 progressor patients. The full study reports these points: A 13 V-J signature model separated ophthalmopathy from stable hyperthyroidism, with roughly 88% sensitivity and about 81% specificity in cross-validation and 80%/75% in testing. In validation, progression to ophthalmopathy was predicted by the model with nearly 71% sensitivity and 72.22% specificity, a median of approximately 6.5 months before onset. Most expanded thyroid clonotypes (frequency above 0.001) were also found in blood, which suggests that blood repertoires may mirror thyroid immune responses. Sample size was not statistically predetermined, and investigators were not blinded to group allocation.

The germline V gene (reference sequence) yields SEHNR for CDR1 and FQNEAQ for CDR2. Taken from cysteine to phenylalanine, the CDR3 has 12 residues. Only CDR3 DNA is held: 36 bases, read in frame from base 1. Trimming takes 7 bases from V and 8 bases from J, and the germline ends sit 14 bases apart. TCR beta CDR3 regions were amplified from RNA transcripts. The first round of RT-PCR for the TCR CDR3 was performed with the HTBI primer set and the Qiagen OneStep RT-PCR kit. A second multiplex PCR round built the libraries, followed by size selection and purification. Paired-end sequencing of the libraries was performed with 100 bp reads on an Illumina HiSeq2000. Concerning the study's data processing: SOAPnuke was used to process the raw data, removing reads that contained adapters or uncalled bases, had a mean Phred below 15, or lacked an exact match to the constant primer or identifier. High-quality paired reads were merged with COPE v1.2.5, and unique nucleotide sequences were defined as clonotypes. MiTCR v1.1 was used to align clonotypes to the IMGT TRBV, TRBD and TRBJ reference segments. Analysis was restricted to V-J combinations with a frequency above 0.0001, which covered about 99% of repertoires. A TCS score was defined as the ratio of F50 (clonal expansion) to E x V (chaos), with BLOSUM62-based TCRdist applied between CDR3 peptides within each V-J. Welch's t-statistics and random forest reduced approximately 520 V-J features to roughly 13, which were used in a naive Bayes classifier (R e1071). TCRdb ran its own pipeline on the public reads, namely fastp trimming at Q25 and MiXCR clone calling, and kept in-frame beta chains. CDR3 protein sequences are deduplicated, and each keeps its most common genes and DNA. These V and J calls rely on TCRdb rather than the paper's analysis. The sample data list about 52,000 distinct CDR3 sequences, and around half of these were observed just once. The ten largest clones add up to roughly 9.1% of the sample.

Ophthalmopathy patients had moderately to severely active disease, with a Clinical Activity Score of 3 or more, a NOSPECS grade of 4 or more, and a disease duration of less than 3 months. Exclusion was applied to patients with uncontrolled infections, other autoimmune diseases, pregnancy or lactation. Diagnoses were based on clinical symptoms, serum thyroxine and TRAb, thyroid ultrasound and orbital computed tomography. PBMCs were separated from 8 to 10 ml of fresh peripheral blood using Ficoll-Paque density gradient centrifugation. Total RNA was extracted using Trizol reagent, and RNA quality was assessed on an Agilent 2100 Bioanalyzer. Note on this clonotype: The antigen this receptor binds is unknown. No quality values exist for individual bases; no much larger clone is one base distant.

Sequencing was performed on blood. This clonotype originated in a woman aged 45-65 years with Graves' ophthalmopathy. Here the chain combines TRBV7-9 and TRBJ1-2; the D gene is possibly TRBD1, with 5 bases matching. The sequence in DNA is TGTGCCAGCAATTGGCAGGGTGGAGGCTACACCTTC. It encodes CASNWQGGGYTF.